This is a list of T cell receptor beta chains from one sample in a study of shared clonotypes between healthy human individuals. Repertoires were generated with immunoSEQ multiplex PCR, while TCRdb's copy carries only in-frame clones and drops some. The data hold a few million clones, with more than 80% observed a single time. Sequencing used naive CD4+ T cells from PBMCs. These receptors were collected from a man in his late teens or twenties in good health. Some clones in this sample may be carry-over from other donors' samples. Each CDR3 is given with its conserved first and last residue. A D gene is named only where the DNA matches it firmly. Clone sizes are given selectively: once, few, many, or a class where the clone is expanded.

V	size	D	J	CDR3	DNA
TRBV28	-	TRBD1	TRBJ2-7	CASSLSPGQGTYEQYF	TGTGCCAGCAGTCTCTCCCCGGGACAGGGAACCTACGAGCAGTACTTC
TRBV5-1	-	TRBD2	TRBJ2-1	CASTPIAGPSSYNEQFF	TGCGCCAGCACCCCCATAGCGGGCCCAAGCTCCTACAATGAGCAGTTCTTC
TRBV10-1	-	TRBD1	TRBJ2-1	CASGGDRGLWDEQFF	TGCGCCAGCGGCGGGGACAGGGGGCTCTGGGATGAGCAGTTCTTC
TRBV28	-	-	TRBJ1-1	CASSFRPMGADNLEAFF	TGTGCCAGCAGTTTCCGTCCAATGGGGGCGGATAACCTTGAAGCTTTCTTT
TRBV2	-	-	TRBJ1-1	CASLTDVNTEAFF	TGTGCCAGTTTGACAGACGTTAACACTGAAGCTTTCTTT
TRBV30	once	-	TRBJ2-6	CAWLNSGANVLTF	TGTGCCTGGCTGAACTCTGGGGCCAACGTCCTGACTTTC
TRBV28	-	-	TRBJ1-5	CASSLSGGLQHF	TGTGCCAGCAGTTTATCGGGGGGACTCCAGCATTTT
TRBV4-2	-	-	TRBJ2-3	CASSSRGDRESYF	TGTGCCAGCAGCTCGCGGGGGGACAGGGAATCTTATTTT
TRBV2	-	-	TRBJ2-7	CASSEVARVYF	TGTGCCAGCAGTGAAGTAGCCAGGGTTTATTTC
TRBV2	-	TRBD1	TRBJ2-4	CASGTRDRVYF	TGTGCCAGCGGCACCCGGGACAGGGTGTACTTC
TRBV2	once	TRBD1	TRBJ2-3	CASSRRGDTQYF	TGTGCCAGCAGCCGCAGGGGGGATACGCAGTATTTT
TRBV18	-	TRBD2	TRBJ2-7	CASSSGGIYFEQYF	TGTGCCAGCTCTAGCGGGGGAATTTATTTCGAGCAGTACTTC
TRBV7-9	-	TRBD1	TRBJ1-1	CASSVGQLMNTEAFF	TGTGCCAGCAGCGTGGGACAGCTCATGAACACTGAAGCTTTCTTT
TRBV28	-	-	TRBJ2-7	CASSFGASYEQYF	TGTGCCAGCAGTTTCGGGGCGTCCTACGAGCAGTACTTC
TRBV7-5	-	-	TRBJ1-2	CVPPEGVEYGYTF	TGTGTCCCCCCCGAGGGAGTAGAGTATGGCTACACCTTC
TRBV7-3	-	TRBD2	TRBJ2-1	CASSPSGSSYNEQFF	TGTGCCAGCAGCCCAAGCGGGAGCTCCTACAATGAGCAGTTCTTC
TRBV6-5	-	-	TRBJ2-7	CASRGELGYEQYF	TGTGCCAGCCGAGGGGAGTTAGGCTACGAGCAGTACTTC
TRBV28	once	-	TRBJ2-6	CASSWHSSGANVLTF	TGTGCCAGCAGTTGGCACAGCTCTGGGGCCAACGTCCTGACTTTC